This T cell receptor (beta chain) stems from a study of T-cell reconstitution after alpha-beta-depleted transplantation in children. Unique molecular identifiers were used in preparing the TCRbeta library. One entry per CDR3 protein, called by TCRdb with MiXCR from the PCR reads. The sample shows about 540,000 distinct CDR3 sequences, 18% of them seen only once. V was clipped by 5 bases and J by 4 bases; unmatched bases: 8. This CDR3 is 16 amino acids long. The germline gives CDR1 MNHNS, CDR2 SASEGT. The chain couples TRBV6-1 to TRBJ2-3, with 11 nucleotides matching TRBD2. The sequences come from PBMCs from the stem cell graft donor, collected from the stem cell graft. This TCR came from a human donor who donated a stem cell graft to a child with acute lymphoblastic leukemia. CDR3 region: CASSKRLAGRPDTQYF. The CDR3 nucleotides read TGTGCCAGCAGTAAACGACTAGCGGGAAGGCCAGATACGCAGTATTTT.